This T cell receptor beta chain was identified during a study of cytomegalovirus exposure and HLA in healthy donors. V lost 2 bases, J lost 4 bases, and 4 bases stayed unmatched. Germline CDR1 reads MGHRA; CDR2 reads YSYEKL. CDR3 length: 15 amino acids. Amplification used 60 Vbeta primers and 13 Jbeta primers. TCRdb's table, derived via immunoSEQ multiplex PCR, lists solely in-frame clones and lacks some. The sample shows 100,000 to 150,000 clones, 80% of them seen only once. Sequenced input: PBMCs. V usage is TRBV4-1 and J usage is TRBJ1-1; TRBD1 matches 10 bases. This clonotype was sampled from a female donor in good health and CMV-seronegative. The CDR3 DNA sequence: TGCGCCAGCAGCCAACTGACAGGGGGCGTCACTGAAGCTTTCTTT. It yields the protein CASSQLTGGVTEAFF.